This is a list of T cell receptor beta chains from one sample in a study of cytomegalovirus exposure and HLA in healthy donors. TCRdb's table, derived via immunoSEQ multiplex PCR, lists solely in-frame clones and lacks some. In the table there are around 180,000 clones, about 79% of which are singletons. Sequenced input: PBMCs. These receptors were collected from a girl aged 2-15 years in good health and CMV-seropositive. Each CDR3 is given with its conserved first and last residue. The D gene is left open where the match is weak. The size field is filled for only some rows; it gives once, few, many or a size class.

TRBV7-8	once	TRBJ2-7	.	TGTGCCAGCAGCTTAGCGTATCCCGGGACACCACCCTACGAGCAGTACTTC	CASSLAYPGTPPYEQYF
TRBV5-4	.	TRBJ2-1	TRBD1	TGTGCCAGCAGCTCGGGACAGGGAAGAACCTACAATGAGCAGTTCTTC	CASSSGQGRTYNEQFF
TRBV5-4	once	TRBJ1-2	TRBD1	TGTGCCAGCAGCTTGAGGACGGAAGCACAGGGGGCTCAGGGCTACACCTTC	CASSLRTEAQGAQGYTF
TRBV18	.	TRBJ1-5	.	TGTGCCAGCTCACCTCGGAGGGTAGATCAGCCCCAGCATTTT	CASSPRRVDQPQHF
TRBV11-3	.	TRBJ2-1	TRBD2	TGTGCCAGCAGCTCGGCTAGCGGCCCTGGGGGGGGGTGGTTCTCGCAGCAGTTCTTC	CASSSASGPGGGWFSQQFF
TRBV5-1	.	TRBJ2-5	.	TGCGCCAGCAGCTTGGCGCCAGTATTCCAAGAGACCCAGTACTTC	CASSLAPVFQETQYF
TRBV19	few	TRBJ1-1	.	TGTGCCAGTAGTATAGGGCGACGGGAACTTGGAGCTTTCTTT	CASSIGRRELGAFF
TRBV7-3	.	TRBJ2-1	.	TGTGCCAGCAGCCCCCCGGGGAGACTTCCTAGTGAGCAGTTCTTC	CASSPPGRLPSEQFF
TRBV5-1	.	TRBJ2-2	.	TGCGCCAGCAGCTTGGGGGAGACCGGGGAGCTGTTTTTT	CASSLGETGELFF
TRBV19	.	TRBJ2-1	TRBD1	TGTGCCAGTACTTGGGACAGGGCTCGTGAGCAGTTCTTC	CASTWDRAREQFF
TRBV7-8	.	TRBJ2-3	.	TGTGCCAGCAGCTTTCGTCCCGGGACTCCAAACCGGAATACGCAGTATTTT	CASSFRPGTPNRNTQYF
TRBV11-3	.	TRBJ2-1	TRBD2	TGTGCCAGCACCCGAGCGGGGGGGCTTGATGAGCAGTTCTTC	CASTRAGGLDEQFF
TRBV11-2	.	TRBJ2-7	TRBD1	TGTGCCAGCAGCTTATTTCTTGGACAGGGGGCGTCAGAGCAGTACTTC	CASSLFLGQGASEQYF
TRBV5-6	.	TRBJ2-3	.	TGTGCCAGCAGCTTGGCACTGGGGAGTGGCACAGATACGCAGTATTTT	CASSLALGSGTDTQYF
TRBV14	.	TRBJ2-7	.	TGTGCCAGCAGCCAAGAGAGATTTTCCTACGAGCAGTACTTC	CASSQERFSYEQYF
TRBV28	.	TRBJ2-7	TRBD1	TGTGCCAGCAGTTTGGAGGGACAGGGGTCCTACGAGCAGTACTTC	CASSLEGQGSYEQYF
TRBV6-1	.	TRBJ1-1	TRBD1	TGTGCCAGCAGTGGGGGACAGGGATCCACTGAAGCTTTCTTT	CASSGGQGSTEAFF
TRBV7-9	.	TRBJ2-3	.	TGTGCCAGCAGCCCCGCTGGGCTAGCCACAGATACGCAGTATTTT	CASSPAGLATDTQYF
TRBV28	.	TRBJ2-5	TRBD2	TGTGCCAGCAGTTTTATATCGGGGGGAGAGACCCAGTACTTC	CASSFISGGETQYF
TRBV6-5	few	TRBJ1-1	.	TGTGCCAGCAGTGTGGGGGGCACTGAAGCTTTCTTT	CASSVGGTEAFF
TRBV19	once	TRBJ2-2	.	TGTGCCAGTTCGGTTGCAGGTAACACCGGGGAGCTGTTTTTT	CASSVAGNTGELFF
TRBV30	.	TRBJ1-5	.	TGTGCCTGGAGTGATGGCAGGGTCAATCAGCCCCAGCATTTT	CAWSDGRVNQPQHF
TRBV30	.	TRBJ1-5	.	TGTGCCTGGAGCCCCCGTTGGCCCAGCAATCAGCCCCAGCATTTT	CAWSPRWPSNQPQHF
TRBV10-3	.	TRBJ1-6	TRBD1	TGTGCCATCAGTGAGCCGACAGGGTTTTATAATTCACCCCTCCACTTT	CAISEPTGFYNSPLHF
TRBV7-9	.	TRBJ1-2	TRBD1	TGTGCCAGCAGCTGGGACAGAAACTATGGCTACACCTTC	CASSWDRNYGYTF
TRBV30	once	TRBJ2-1	TRBD1	TGTGCCTGGAGTTCAGGGCAGGGGGCCAATGAGCAGTTCTTC	CAWSSGQGANEQFF
TRBV11-2	.	TRBJ1-1	.	TGTGCCAGCAGGGCCGGGACACCCACGGGGAACACTGAAGCTTTCTTT	CASRAGTPTGNTEAFF
TRBV19	.	TRBJ1-4	.	TGTGCCAGTAGTATGTCCAGGCCGGGGGAAAAACTGTTTTTT	CASSMSRPGEKLFF
TRBV6-5	few	TRBJ1-6	TRBD1	TGTGCCAGCAGATTGACAGGGTCCCATTCACCCCTCCACTTT	CASRLTGSHSPLHF
TRBV7-8	.	TRBJ2-7	TRBD2	TGTGCCAGCAGCCCACCGGGGGGGGCGAGGGTCTCGGGTTGGTACTTC	CASSPPGGARVSGWYF
TRBV2	.	TRBJ2-3	.	TGTGCCAGCCGACTAGAGGTAGATACGCAGTATTTT	CASRLEVDTQYF
TRBV5-1	.	TRBJ2-7	.	TGCGCCAGCAGCTTGGAACAGGGGACTTACTACGAGCAGTACTTC	CASSLEQGTYYEQYF
TRBV2	.	TRBJ2-1	.	TGTGCCAGCAGTGACTTGCGCAGTGACGAAGGGGTCGGGCAGTTCTTC	CASSDLRSDEGVGQFF
TRBV5-4	once	TRBJ1-2	.	TGTGCCAGCAGCCCTACTGACACAGGGTTCCATGGCTACACCTTC	CASSPTDTGFHGYTF
TRBV30	.	TRBJ1-1	.	TGTGCCTGGAGTGTGAGTGGGGAGACTGAAGCTTTCTTT	CAWSVSGETEAFF
TRBV5-1	.	TRBJ2-2	TRBD1	TGCGCCAGCAGCCCGGACAGGGGTGATACCGGGGAGCTGTTTTTT	CASSPDRGDTGELFF
TRBV6-1	.	TRBJ1-1	TRBD1	TGTGCCAGCAGCCTAGACAGGGAAAGGGGGACTGAAGCTTTCTTT	CASSLDRERGTEAFF
TRBV6-6	.	TRBJ1-1	TRBD1	TGTGCCAGCAGTTACTTGGACAGGATGAACACTGAAGCTTTCTTT	CASSYLDRMNTEAFF
TRBV5-1	.	TRBJ2-1	TRBD2	TGCGCCAGCAGCTTGGCGTTAGCGGGTACCGTCAACAATGAGCAGTTCTTC	CASSLALAGTVNNEQFF
TRBV9	.	TRBJ2-2	.	TGTGCCAGCAGCGCGGGGGGCGGGAACACCGGGGAGCTGTTTTTT	CASSAGGGNTGELFF
TRBV5-1	.	TRBJ1-2	.	TGCGCCAGCAGCTTCGGGACTAACTATGGCTACACCTTC	CASSFGTNYGYTF
TRBV10-3	.	TRBJ2-7	.	TGTGCCATCAGTGAACAGACTAGTTCTCAGCAGTACTTC	CAISEQTSSQQYF
TRBV6-5	.	TRBJ1-4	.	TGTGCCAGCAGTTACACGACAGCTACTAATGAAAAACTGTTTTTT	CASSYTTATNEKLFF
TRBV6-5	.	TRBJ2-2	.	TGTGCCAGCAGTTCAGCGAACACCGGGGAGCTGTTTTTT	CASSSANTGELFF
TRBV10-3	.	TRBJ1-2	.	TGTGCCATCAGTGAGTCGGCAAACTATGGCTACACCTTC	CAISESANYGYTF
TRBV9	.	TRBJ2-2	TRBD2	TGTGCCAGCAGCATACTAGCGGGAGGGCCCACCGGGGAGCTGTTTTTT	CASSILAGGPTGELFF
TRBV5-5	.	TRBJ2-7	.	TGTGCCAGCACCGAGGGACTGCCGATCTCCTACGAGCAGTACTTC	CASTEGLPISYEQYF
TRBV7-6	.	TRBJ1-1	TRBD1	TGTGCCAGCAGCTTAGCGTCAGGACAGGGGCACACTGAAGCTTTCTTT	CASSLASGQGHTEAFF
TRBV30	.	TRBJ2-7	TRBD2	TGTGCCTGGAAGCGGGGTTACGAGCAGTACTTC	CAWKRGYEQYF
TRBV5-4	.	TRBJ1-1	.	TGTGCCAGCAGCCCTGCTACCCTTCAGGCTGAAGCTTTCTTT	CASSPATLQAEAFF
TRBV5-8	.	TRBJ2-2	TRBD1	TGTGCCAGCAGCCCCGGACAGGCGAACACCGGGGAGCTGTTTTTT	CASSPGQANTGELFF
TRBV10-3	.	TRBJ2-2	TRBD2	TGTGCCTCCACTAGCGTTTCGAACACCGGGGAGCTGTTTTTT	CASTSVSNTGELFF
TRBV10-3	few	TRBJ2-7	TRBD2	TGTGCCACCCAGGGACTAGCGGGGGGGAGCTACGAGCAGTACTTC	CATQGLAGGSYEQYF
TRBV11-3	.	TRBJ2-1	TRBD1	TGTGCCAGCTCCCGAGAGACAGGGGCATACAATGAGCAGTTCTTC	CASSRETGAYNEQFF
TRBV28	.	TRBJ1-2	.	TGTGCCAGCAGTTTGGGCTCACCCTCGACCGGCTACACCTTC	CASSLGSPSTGYTF
TRBV28	.	TRBJ2-7	.	TGTGCCAGCAGTTTAAACCTCGGCTCCTACGAGCAGTACTTC	CASSLNLGSYEQYF